This T cell receptor (beta chain) was retrieved from a study of Graves' ophthalmopathy and Graves' hyperthyroidism. The study, taken as a whole, reports: Detection in blood was also observed for most expanded thyroid clonotypes above 0.001 frequency. Ophthalmopathy progression cases were predicted by the model with 70.59% sensitivity and approximately 74% specificity.

For repertoire sequencing, the TCR beta CDR3 regions were amplified from RNA transcripts. In the first round, RT-PCR was carried out with HTBI primers, and a multiplex PCR formed the second round. MiXCR, applied by TCRdb to the multiplex PCR reads, yields one record per CDR3 protein. The sample records 200,000 to 250,000 distinct CDR3 sequences, 20% to 25% being singletons. Other autoimmune diseases, uncontrolled infections, pregnancy or lactation led to the exclusion of patients. Concerning this clonotype: Its antigen is still unknown.

Germline V gives CDR1 LNHDA, CDR2 SQIVND (reference sequence). CDR3 length: 12 amino acids. V was clipped by 5 bases and J by 2 bases, with 6 bases between them. This clonotype originated in a woman aged 50 to 60 with Graves' ophthalmopathy. The V gene is TRBV19, the J gene TRBJ2-5; D gene ambiguous. Specimen: peripheral blood. The CDR3 DNA is TGTGCCAGTAGTCGGAGTCAAGAGACCCAGTACTTC. Translation: CASSRSQETQYF.